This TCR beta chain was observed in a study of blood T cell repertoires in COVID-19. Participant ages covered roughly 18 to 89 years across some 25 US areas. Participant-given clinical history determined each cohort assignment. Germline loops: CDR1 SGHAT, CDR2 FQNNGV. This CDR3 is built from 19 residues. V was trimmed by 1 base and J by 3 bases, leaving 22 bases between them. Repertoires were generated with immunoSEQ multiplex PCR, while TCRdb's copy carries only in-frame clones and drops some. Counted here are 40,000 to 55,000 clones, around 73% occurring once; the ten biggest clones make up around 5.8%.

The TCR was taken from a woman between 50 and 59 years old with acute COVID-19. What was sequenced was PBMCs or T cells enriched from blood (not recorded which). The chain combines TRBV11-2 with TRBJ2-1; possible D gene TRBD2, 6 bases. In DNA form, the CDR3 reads TGTGCCAGCAGCTTAGTTAATCCAGGTTGGGGGGTCGACTACAATGAGCAGTTCTTC. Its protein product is CASSLVNPGWGVDYNEQFF.